These 22 T cell receptor beta chains came from one sample sequenced in a study of read filtering for tumor transcriptome and immune sequencing. From 400 to 450 ng of RNA, a library with molecular barcoded alpha/delta and beta/gamma adaptors was made. A single record per CDR3 protein comes from TCRdb applying MiXCR to the reads. The repertoire holds 30,000 to 40,000 distinct CDR3 sequences, 14% seen once, with less than 20% in the top ten. The sequenced sample consisted of a population of CD138-negative cells sorted from bone marrow. These receptor sequences come from a donor aged 40 or older with multiple myeloma.

This clonotype was seen at least ten times. This chain joins TRBV12-3 or TRBV12-4 and TRBJ1-6; D is possibly TRBD1 (5 bases). V dropped 3 bases and J dropped 10 bases, with 13 bases sitting between them. CDR3 length: 14 residues. For the CDR3, the DNA is TGTGCCAGCAGTTTCCCGGGGCGGGGGTCACCCCTCCACTTT. Its protein product is CASSFPGRGSPLHF.

This clonotype was seen at least ten times. CDR3 in amino acids: CASSRRGEVDGYTF. The CDR3, as DNA: TGTGCCAGCAGCCGACGGGGGGAGGTGGATGGCTACACCTTC. V is TRBV2 and J is TRBJ1-2; weak D call: TRBD1 (5 bases). This CDR3 region has 14 residues. The germline gives CDR1 SNHLY, CDR2 FYNNEI. V dropped 6 bases and J dropped 6 bases, with 17 bases sitting between them. The full variable domain, completed using reference TRBV2 and TRBJ1-2, is EPEVTQTPSHQVTQMGQEVILRCVPISNHLYFYWYRQILGQKVEFLVSFYNNEISEKSEIFDDQFSVERPDGSNFTLKIRSTKLEDSAMYFCASSRRGEVDGYTFGSGTRLTVV.

This clonotype has ten or more counts. The chain carries TRBV6-1 and TRBJ1-2, with D hard to call. The V end lost 1 base, the J end lost 4 bases, and 10 bases lay between the germline ends. The CDR3 is 14 amino acids. Germline-derived CDR1 and CDR2 are MNHNS and SASEGT. The CDR3 region is CASSEGPESYGYTF. Here the CDR3 DNA reads TGTGCCAGCAGTGAAGGGCCCGAATCCTATGGCTACACCTTC.

This sequence joins TRBV11-3 and TRBJ2-7; D possibly corresponds to TRBD2 (5 bases). Looked up from germline, CDR1 is SGHNT and CDR2 is YENEEA. The CDR3 spans 15 residues. The V gene lost 0 bases and the J gene lost 0 bases, with 9 bases spanning the gap. The CDR3 DNA reads TGTGCCAGCAGCTTAGAATCGGGAAGCTCCTACGAGCAGTACTTC. As protein: CASSLESGSSYEQYF.

The table lists this clonotype with many counts. The chain carries TRBV18 and TRBJ2-3; TRBD1 matches 7 bases. Germline assignment: CDR1 KGHSH and CDR2 LQKENI. The J segment lost 4 bases and the V segment lost 3 bases, leaving 7 bases of the junction unmatched. The CDR3 loop spans 15 amino acids. CDR3 DNA: TGTGCCAGCTCACCTGGGGACAGAGGGCCAGATACGCAGTATTTT. Protein sequence: CASSPGDRGPDTQYF.

This clonotype occurred many times. The gene calls are TRBV7-6 and TRBJ2-1; D gene unclear. The germline V and J ends were trimmed by 1 base and 2 bases, with 12 bases remaining between them. Germline values: CDR1 SGHVS, CDR2 FNYEAQ. The CDR3 runs 16 residues. The CDR3 DNA reads as TGTGCCAGCAGCTTAGAAGGTGACATTACCTACAATGAGCAGTTCTTC. This sequence encodes CASSLEGDITYNEQFF.

This clonotype was picked up many times. The chain combines TRBV4-1 with TRBJ2-7, with unresolved D. Trimming cost V 3 bases and J 6 bases, with 9 bases left between them. Germline-derived CDR1 and CDR2 are MGHRA and YSYEKL. This CDR3 has 12 amino acids. The CDR3, as DNA: TGCGCCAGCAGCCAGGCATGGGGCGAGCAGTACTTC. It is translated as CASSQAWGEQYF.

Points on this clonotype: At one end the junction does not follow the germline gene, possibly because of a read error. The genes are TRBV28 and TRBJ2-7, with D possibly matching TRBD1 (6 bases). Germline V lookup: CDR1 MDHEN, CDR2 SYDVKM. The CDR3 covers 15 residues. CDR3 residues: CASSLPDRWNYKQYF. In nucleotides, the CDR3 is TGTGCCAGCAGTCTACCCGACAGGTGGAACTACAAGCAGTACTTC.

This clonotype has at least ten counts. The chain links TRBV6-5 to TRBJ2-5; D may be TRBD2 (5 bases). Germline V gives CDR1 MNHEY, CDR2 SVGAGI. This CDR3 spans 16 amino acids. The V end lost 1 base, the J end lost 8 bases, and 20 bases lay between the germline ends. CDR3 region: CASSYLLGPKGGTQYF. CDR3 coding DNA: TGTGCCAGCAGTTACTTACTAGGACCGAAAGGCGGTACCCAGTACTTC.

The chain uses TRBV5-8 and TRBJ1-1, with TRBD1 as a possible D gene (5 bases). The V end was cut by 4 bases, the J end by 5 bases, with 12 bases between. Germline values: CDR1 SGHTS, CDR2 YDEGEE. The CDR3 is made up of 13 amino acids. The DNA for the CDR3 is TGTGCCAGCAGCCTTTCCTGGGGGACTGAAGCTTTCTTT. Its protein product is CASSLSWGTEAFF.

The sample holds many counts of this clonotype. The chain joins TRBV4-3 to TRBJ1-2; no clear D gene. From germline, CDR1 is LGHNA and CDR2 YSLEER. There are 13 residues in the CDR3. V lost 0 bases and J lost 5, with 7 bases in between. CDR3 sequence (DNA): TGCGCCAGCAGCCAAGACGGGCTGTATGGCTACACCTTC. It encodes CASSQDGLYGYTF.

The table lists this clonotype with many counts. CDR3 DNA sequence: TGTGCCAGCAGCCGACGACAGGCGACTGAAGCTTTCTTT. The encoded protein is CASSRRQATEAFF. The genes are TRBV28 and TRBJ1-1; a weak D match, TRBD1 (6 bases). The CDR3 is 13 amino acids. V lost 6 bases and J lost 5, with 13 bases in between. Germline loops: CDR1 MDHEN, CDR2 SYDVKM.

The sample holds many counts of this clonotype. The chain carries TRBV20-1 and TRBJ1-1; tentatively, D is TRBD1 (6 bases). This CDR3 is 12 amino acids long. V shed 3 bases and J shed 3 bases, with 8 bases lying between them. Germline V gene data show CDR1 as DFQATT and CDR2 as SNEGSKA (reference sequence). The CDR3 is CSASYRDTEAFF. The CDR3 coding sequence is TGCAGTGCTAGCTACAGGGACACTGAAGCTTTCTTT.

There are many counts of this clonotype. J is TRBJ2-5 and V is TRBV6-1; 8 bases are shared with TRBD2. Germline-derived CDR1 and CDR2 are MNHNS and SASEGT. This CDR3 has 14 residues. V was clipped by 3 bases and J by 3 bases; unmatched bases: 3. This CDR3 is CASSDRGGKETQYF. For the CDR3, the DNA is TGTGCCAGCAGTGACCGGGGGGGCAAAGAGACCCAGTACTTC.

Note on this clonotype: A junction boundary mismatches the germline segment, possibly from a read error. The chain carries TRBV7-6 and TRBJ2-7; 9 bases align to TRBD1. Germline V gene lookup returns CDR1 SGHVS and CDR2 FNYEAQ. The CDR3 covers 15 residues. This CDR3 is CASSLTGQGNYEQCF. The CDR3 DNA sequence: TGTGCCAGCAGCTTAACCGGACAGGGGAATTACGAGCAGTGCTTC.

Many counts were recorded for this clonotype. The chain is built from TRBV5-5 and TRBJ1-5; 7 nucleotides agree with TRBD1. The CDR3 length is 15 residues. Germline assignment: CDR1 SGHKS and CDR2 YYEKEE (reference sequence). V lost 4 bases, J lost 0 bases, and 4 bases stayed unmatched. As DNA, the CDR3 is TGTGCCAGCAGCCGGACAGGTACTAGCAATCAGCCCCAGCATTTT. Its protein product is CASSRTGTSNQPQHF.

This clonotype was counted many times. The chain carries TRBV20-1 and TRBJ1-1; no firm D call. Germline lookup yields CDR1 DFQATT and CDR2 SNEGSKA (reference sequence). This CDR3 comprises 15 residues. V shed 0 bases and J shed 8 bases, with 19 bases lying between them. This CDR3 is CSARDGGRQLLEAFF. The CDR3 DNA reads TGCAGTGCTAGAGATGGCGGTCGGCAGCTTCTCGAAGCTTTCTTT.

This clonotype was counted many times. V usage is TRBV2 and J usage is TRBJ2-1; perhaps TRBD2 as D (6 bases). V was shortened by 1 base and J by 0 bases, with 10 bases between the two germline ends. Germline V gives CDR1 SNHLY, CDR2 FYNNEI. This CDR3 contains 16 residues. This chain's CDR3 is CASSEGRDPSYNEQFF. CDR3 DNA: TGTGCCAGCAGTGAAGGGCGGGACCCCTCCTACAATGAGCAGTTCTTC.

As concerns this clonotype: A much larger clone is a single base away; this may be a read error. The rearrangement joins TRBV7-9 to TRBJ2-5; D might be TRBD1 or TRBD2, each matching 5 bases. V lost 7 bases to trimming and J lost 2 bases, with 11 bases between them. Germline V gives CDR1 SEHNR, CDR2 FQNEAQ (reference sequence). The CDR3 has 13 amino acids. CDR3 amino acids: CASTGTLQETQYF. CDR3 sequence (DNA): TGTGCCAGCACCGGGACCCTGCAAGAGACCCAGTACTTC.

This clonotype was detected ten times or more. The V gene is TRBV10-3, the J gene TRBJ1-5, with D unclear. This CDR3 contains 13 residues. Trimming left V 2 bases short and J 3 bases short, with 5 bases between. Germline V CDR1 and CDR2: ENHRY, SYGVKD. The CDR3 DNA reads as TGTGCCATCAGTGAGCCTGACAATCAGCCCCAGCATTTT. Amino acids: CAISEPDNQPQHF.

This clonotype has ten or more counts. The rearrangement links TRBV11-2 to TRBJ2-3, with TRBD1 matching over 8 bases. CDR1 SGHAT and CDR2 FQNNGV come from the germline V gene. CDR3 length: 14 amino acids. The J segment lost 5 bases and the V segment lost 6 bases, leaving 7 bases of the junction unmatched. The CDR3 DNA follows: TGTGCCAGCAGTATGGACAGGGTCGGAGATACGCAGTATTTT. Translated, it gives CASSMDRVGDTQYF. The entire variable domain, with the rest obtained from reference TRBV11-2 and TRBJ2-3, is as follows: EAGVAQSPRYKIIEKRQSVAFWCNPISGHATLYWYQQILGQGPKLLIQFQNNGVVDDSQLPKDRFSAERLKGVDSTLKIQPAKLEDSAVYLCASSMDRVGDTQYFGPGTRLTVL.

This clonotype was detected many times. This sequence joins TRBV19 and TRBJ1-5, with 8 bases aligning to TRBD1. This CDR3 is 14 amino acids long. Unmatched junction bases numbered 4, after V lost 6 bases and J lost 3 bases. Germline CDR1 is LNHDA and CDR2 is SQIVND (reference sequence). CDR3 DNA: TGTGCCAGTAGGAAGACAGGGGACAATCAGCCCCAGCATTTT. The encoded protein is CASRKTGDNQPQHF.